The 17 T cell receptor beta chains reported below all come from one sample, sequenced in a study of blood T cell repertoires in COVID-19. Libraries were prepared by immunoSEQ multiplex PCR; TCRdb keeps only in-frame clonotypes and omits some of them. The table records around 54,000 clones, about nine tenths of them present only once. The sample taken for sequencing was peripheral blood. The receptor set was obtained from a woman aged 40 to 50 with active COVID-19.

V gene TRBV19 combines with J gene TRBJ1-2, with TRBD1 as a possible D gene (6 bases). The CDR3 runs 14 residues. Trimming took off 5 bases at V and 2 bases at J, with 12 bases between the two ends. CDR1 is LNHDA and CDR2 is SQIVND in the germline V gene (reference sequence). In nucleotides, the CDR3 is TGTGCCAGTAGTCCCTGGGACACCAACTATGGCTACACCTTC. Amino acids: CASSPWDTNYGYTF.

In DNA form, the CDR3 reads TGTGCCAGCAGTTCCCGGGACAACTATTATAGCAATCAGCCCCAGCATTTT. Its translation: CASSSRDNYYSNQPQHF. The chain carries TRBV27 and TRBJ1-5; possibly TRBD1 for D (6 bases). The germline CDR1 and CDR2 sequences are MNHEY and SMNVEV (reference sequence). CDR3 length: 17 residues. The ends were cut back, 4 bases at V and 0 bases at J, with 16 bases in the middle.

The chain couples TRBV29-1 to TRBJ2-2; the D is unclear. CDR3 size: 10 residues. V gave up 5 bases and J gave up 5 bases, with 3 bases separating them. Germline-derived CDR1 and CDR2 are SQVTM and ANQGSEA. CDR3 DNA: TGCAGCGTTCAGACCGGGGAGCTGTTTTTT. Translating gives CSVQTGELFF.

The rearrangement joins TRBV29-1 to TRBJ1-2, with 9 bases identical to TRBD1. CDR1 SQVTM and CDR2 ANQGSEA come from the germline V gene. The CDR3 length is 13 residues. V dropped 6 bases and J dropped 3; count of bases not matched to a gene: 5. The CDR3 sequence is CSVRDREDYGYTF. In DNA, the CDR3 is TGCAGCGTCCGGGACAGGGAGGACTATGGCTACACCTTC.

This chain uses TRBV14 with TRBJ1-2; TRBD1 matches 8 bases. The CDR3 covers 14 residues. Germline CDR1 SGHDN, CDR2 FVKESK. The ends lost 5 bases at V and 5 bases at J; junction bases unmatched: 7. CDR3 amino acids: CASSSHQGAYGYTF. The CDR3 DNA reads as TGTGCCAGCAGCTCGCACCAGGGGGCGTATGGCTACACCTTC.

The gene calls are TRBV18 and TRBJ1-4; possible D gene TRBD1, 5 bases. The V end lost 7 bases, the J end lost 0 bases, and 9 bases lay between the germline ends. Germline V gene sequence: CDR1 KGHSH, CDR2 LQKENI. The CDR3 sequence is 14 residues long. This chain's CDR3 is CASWQGATNEKLFF. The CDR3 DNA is TGTGCCAGCTGGCAGGGTGCAACTAATGAAAAACTGTTTTTT.

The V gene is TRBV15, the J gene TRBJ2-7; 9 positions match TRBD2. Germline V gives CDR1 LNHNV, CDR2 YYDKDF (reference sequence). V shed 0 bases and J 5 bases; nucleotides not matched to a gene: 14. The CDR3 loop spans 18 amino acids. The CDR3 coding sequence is TGTGCCACCAGCAGAGATCTCCCTGGTAGCGGGGGTGCCAACGAGCAGTACTTC. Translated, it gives CATSRDLPGSGGANEQYF.

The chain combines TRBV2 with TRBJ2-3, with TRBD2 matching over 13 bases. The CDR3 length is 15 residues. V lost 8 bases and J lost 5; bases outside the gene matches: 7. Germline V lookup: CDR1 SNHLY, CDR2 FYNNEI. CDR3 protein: CASPELAGGQDTQYF. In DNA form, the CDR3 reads TGTGCCAGCCCTGAACTAGCGGGGGGGCAAGATACGCAGTATTTT.

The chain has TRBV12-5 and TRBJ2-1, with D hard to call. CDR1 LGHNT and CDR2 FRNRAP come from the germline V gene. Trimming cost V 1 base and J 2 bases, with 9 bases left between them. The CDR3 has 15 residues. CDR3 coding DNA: TGTGCTAGTGGTTTGGGCCTTCTACCCTACAATGAGCAGTTCTTC. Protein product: CASGLGLLPYNEQFF.

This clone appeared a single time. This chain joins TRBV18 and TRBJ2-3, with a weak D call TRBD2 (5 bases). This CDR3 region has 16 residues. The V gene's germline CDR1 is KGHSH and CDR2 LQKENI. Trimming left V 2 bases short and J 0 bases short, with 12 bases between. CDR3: CASSPTLRGSTDTQYF. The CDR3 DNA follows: TGTGCCAGCTCACCAACCCTCCGGGGTAGCACAGATACGCAGTATTTT.

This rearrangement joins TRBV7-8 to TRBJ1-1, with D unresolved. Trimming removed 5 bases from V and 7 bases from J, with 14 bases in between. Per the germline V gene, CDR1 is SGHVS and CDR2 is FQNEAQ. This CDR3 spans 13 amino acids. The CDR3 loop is CASSLGVLDEAFF. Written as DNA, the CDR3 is TGTGCCAGCAGCCTTGGAGTTTTGGATGAAGCTTTCTTT.

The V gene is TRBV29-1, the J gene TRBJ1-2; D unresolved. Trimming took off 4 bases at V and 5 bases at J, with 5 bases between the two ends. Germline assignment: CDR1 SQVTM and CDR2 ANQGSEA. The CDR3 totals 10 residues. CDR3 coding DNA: TGCAGCGTTGGCCGGTATGGCTACACCTTC. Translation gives CSVGRYGYTF.

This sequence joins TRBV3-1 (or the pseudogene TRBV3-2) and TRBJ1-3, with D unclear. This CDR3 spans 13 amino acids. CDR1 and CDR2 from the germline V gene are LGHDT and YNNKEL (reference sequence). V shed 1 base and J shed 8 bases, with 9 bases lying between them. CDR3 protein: CASSQGTRDTIYF. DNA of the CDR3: TGTGCCAGCAGCCAAGGTACTCGGGACACCATATATTTT.

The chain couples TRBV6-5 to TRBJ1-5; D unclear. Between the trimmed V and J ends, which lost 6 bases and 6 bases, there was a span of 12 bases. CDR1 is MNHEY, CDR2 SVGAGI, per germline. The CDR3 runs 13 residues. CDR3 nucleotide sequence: TGTGCCAGCAGCCAGACTTTTTCTCAGCCCCAGCATTTT. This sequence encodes CASSQTFSQPQHF.

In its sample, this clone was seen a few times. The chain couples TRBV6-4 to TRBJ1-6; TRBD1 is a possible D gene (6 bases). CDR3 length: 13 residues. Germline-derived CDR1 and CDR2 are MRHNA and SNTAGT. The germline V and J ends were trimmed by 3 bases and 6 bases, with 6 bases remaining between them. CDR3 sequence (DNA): TGTGCCAGCAGTGAGGGGGCTAATTCACCCCTCCACTTT. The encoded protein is CASSEGANSPLHF.

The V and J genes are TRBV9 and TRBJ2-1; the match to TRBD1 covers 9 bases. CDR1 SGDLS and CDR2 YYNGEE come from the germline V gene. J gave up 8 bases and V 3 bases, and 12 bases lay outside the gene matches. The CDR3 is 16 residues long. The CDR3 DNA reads TGTGCCAGCAGCGCCCTGGACAGGGGTTATCTAGATGAGCAGTTCTTC. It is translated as CASSALDRGYLDEQFF.

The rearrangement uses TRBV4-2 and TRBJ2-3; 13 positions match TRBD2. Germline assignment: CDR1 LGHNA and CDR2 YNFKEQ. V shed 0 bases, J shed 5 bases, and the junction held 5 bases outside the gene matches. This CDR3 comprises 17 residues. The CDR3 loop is CASSQELAGGPKDTQYF. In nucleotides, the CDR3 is TGTGCCAGCAGCCAAGAACTAGCGGGGGGGCCGAAAGATACGCAGTATTTT.